The TCR beta chain described here comes from a study of post-analysis software for immune sequencing data. Across the study: Patients had relapsing-remitting, secondary progressive or progressive-relapsing multiple sclerosis; some lacked subtype. Notes on the study in general: Strong co-clustering by F measure was evident for samples that had been prepared in the same batch. Significantly lower normalized Chao1 diversity was seen in multiple sclerosis patients than in controls.

Unique molecular identifiers were present in the TCR beta cDNA libraries. TCRdb called the PCR reads again in MiXCR, with one record for every CDR3 protein. This sample has a few hundred thousand distinct CDR3 sequences; around 40% occur once, and the top ten carry over 10%. Notes on this clonotype: As yet, its antigen is unknown.

This sequence was found in a girl aged 10-17 years with multiple sclerosis. The sample comprised blood.

The CDR3 spells CSARDPGGITGELFF. The CDR3 coding sequence is TGCAGTGCTAGAGATCCTGGGGGAATCACCGGGGAGCTGTTTTTT. This sequence joins TRBV20-1 and TRBJ2-2; D may match TRBD1 or TRBD2 (5 bases each). Germline V CDR1 and CDR2: DFQATT, SNEGSKA (reference sequence). V was clipped by 0 bases and J by 4 bases, with 12 bases between them. This CDR3 region has 15 residues.